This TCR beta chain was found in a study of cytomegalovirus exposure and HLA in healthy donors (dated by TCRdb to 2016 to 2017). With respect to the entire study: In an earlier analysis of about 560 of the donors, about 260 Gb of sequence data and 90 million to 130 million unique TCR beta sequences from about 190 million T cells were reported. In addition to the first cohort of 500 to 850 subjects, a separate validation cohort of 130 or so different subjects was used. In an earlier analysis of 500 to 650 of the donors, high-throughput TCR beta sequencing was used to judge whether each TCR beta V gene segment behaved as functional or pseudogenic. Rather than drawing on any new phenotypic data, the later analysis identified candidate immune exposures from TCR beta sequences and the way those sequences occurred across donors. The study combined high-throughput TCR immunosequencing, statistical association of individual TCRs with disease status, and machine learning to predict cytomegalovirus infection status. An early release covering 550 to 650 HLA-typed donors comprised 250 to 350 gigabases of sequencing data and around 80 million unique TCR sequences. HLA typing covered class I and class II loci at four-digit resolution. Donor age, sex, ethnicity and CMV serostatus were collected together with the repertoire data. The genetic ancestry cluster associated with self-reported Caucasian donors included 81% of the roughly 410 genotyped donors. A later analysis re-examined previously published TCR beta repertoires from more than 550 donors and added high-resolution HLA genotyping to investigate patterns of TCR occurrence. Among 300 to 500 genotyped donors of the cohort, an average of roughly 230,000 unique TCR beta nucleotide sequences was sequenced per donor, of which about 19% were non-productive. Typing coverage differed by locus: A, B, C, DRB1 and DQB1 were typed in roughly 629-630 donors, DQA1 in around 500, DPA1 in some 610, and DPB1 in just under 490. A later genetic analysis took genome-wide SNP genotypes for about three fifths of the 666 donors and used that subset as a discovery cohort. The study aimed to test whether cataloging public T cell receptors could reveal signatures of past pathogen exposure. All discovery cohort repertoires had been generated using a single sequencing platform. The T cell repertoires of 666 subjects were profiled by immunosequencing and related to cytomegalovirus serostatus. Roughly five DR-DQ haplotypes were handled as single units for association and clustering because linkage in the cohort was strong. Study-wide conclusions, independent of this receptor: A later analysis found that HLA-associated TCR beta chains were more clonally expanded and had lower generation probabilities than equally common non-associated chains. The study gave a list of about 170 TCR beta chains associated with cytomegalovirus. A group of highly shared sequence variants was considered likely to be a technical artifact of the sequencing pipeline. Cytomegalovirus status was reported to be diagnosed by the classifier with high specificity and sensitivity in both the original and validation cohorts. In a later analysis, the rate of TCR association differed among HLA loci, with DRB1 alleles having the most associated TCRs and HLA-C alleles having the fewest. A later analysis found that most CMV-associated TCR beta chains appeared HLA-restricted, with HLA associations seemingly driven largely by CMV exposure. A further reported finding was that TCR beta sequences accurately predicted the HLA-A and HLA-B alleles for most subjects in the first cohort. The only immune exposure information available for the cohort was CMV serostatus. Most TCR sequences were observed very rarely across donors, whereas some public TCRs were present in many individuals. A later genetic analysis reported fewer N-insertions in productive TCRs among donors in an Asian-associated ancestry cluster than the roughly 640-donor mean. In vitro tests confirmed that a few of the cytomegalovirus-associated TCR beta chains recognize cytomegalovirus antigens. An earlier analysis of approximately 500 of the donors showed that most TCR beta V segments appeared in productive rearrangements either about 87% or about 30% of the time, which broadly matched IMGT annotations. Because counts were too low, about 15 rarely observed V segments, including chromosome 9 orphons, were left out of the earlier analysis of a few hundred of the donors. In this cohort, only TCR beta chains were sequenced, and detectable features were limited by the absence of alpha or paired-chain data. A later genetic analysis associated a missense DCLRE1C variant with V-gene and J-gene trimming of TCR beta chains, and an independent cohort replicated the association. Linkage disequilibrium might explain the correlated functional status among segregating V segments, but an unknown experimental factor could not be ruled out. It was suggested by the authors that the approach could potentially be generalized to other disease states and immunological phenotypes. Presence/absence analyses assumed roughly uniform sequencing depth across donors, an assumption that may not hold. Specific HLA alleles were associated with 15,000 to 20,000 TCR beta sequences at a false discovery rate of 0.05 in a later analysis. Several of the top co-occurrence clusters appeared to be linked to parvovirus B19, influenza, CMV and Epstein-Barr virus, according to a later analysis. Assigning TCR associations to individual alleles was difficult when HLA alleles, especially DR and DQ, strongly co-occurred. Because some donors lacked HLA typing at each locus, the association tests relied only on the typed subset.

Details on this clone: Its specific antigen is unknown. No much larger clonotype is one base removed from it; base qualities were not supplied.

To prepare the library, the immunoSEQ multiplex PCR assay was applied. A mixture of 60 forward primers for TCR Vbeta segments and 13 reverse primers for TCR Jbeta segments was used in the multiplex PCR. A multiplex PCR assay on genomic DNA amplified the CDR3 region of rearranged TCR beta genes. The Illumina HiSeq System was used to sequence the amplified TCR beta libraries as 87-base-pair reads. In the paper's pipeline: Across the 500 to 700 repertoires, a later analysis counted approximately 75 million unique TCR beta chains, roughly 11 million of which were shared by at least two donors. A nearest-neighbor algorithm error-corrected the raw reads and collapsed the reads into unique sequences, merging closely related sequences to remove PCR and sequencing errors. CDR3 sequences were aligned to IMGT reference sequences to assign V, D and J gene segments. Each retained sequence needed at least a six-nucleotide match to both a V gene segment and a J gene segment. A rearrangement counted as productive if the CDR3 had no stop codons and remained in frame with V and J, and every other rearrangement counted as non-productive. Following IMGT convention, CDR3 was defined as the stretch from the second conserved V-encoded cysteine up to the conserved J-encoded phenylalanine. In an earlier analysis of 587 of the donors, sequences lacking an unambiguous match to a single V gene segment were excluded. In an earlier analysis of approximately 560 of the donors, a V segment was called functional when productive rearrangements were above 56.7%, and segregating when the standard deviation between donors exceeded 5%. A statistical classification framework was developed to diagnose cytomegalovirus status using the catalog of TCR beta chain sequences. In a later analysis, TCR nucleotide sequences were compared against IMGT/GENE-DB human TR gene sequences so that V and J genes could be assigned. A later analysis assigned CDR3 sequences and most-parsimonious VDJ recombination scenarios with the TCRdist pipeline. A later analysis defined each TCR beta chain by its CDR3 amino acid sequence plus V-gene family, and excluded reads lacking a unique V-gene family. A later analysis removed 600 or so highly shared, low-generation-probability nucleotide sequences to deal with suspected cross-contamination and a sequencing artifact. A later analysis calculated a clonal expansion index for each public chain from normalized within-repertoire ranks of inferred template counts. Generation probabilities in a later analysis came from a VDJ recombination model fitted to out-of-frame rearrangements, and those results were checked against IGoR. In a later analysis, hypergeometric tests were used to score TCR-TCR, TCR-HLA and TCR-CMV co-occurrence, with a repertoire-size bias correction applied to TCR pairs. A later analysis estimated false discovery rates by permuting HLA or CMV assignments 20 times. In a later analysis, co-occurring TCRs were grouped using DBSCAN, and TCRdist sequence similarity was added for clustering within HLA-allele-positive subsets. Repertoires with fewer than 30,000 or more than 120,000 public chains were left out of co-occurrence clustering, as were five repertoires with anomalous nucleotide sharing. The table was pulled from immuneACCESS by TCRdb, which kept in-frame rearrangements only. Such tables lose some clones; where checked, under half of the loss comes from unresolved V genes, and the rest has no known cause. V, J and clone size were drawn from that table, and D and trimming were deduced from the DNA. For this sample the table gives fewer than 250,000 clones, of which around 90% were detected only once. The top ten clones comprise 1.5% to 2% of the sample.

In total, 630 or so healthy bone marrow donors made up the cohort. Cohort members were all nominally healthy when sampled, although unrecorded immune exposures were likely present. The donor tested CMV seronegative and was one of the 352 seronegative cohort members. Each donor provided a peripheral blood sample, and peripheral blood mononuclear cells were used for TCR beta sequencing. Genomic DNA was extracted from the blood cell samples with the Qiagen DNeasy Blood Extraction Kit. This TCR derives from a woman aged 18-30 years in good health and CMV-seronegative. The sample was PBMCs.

The DNA sequence is as follows: TGTGCCAGCAAACAGGGGGCCGTCACCGGGGAGCTGTTTTTT. It specifies CASKQGAVTGELFF. This receptor chain uses TRBV6-1 and TRBJ2-2; 9 central nucleotides agree with TRBD1. CDR1 and CDR2 are drawn from the germline V gene: MNHNS, SASEGT. The V end gives up 7 bases and the J end 4 bases, leaving 4 bases in the junction not matched to a gene. Reading from cysteine to phenylalanine, the CDR3 counts 14 amino acids. Left in the record is the CDR3 DNA by itself, 42 bases read in frame from the first base.